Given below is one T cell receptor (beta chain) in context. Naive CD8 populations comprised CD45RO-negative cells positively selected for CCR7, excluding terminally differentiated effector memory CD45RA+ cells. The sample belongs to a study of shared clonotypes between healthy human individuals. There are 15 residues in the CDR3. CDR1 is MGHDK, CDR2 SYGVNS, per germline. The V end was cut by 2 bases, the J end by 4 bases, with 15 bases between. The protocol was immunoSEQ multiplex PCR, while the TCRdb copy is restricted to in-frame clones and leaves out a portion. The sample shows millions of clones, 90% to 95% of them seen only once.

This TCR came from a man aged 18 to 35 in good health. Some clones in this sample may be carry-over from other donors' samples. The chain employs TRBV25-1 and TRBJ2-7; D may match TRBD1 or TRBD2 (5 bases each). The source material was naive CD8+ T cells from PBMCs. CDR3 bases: TGTGCCAGCAGTGAAGTAGGGGAGTTAGAGTACGAGCAGTACTTC. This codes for CASSEVGELEYEQYF.